Following are 10 T cell receptor beta chains from one sample sequenced in a study of read filtering for tumor transcriptome and immune sequencing. From roughly 390 ng of RNA, a library with molecular barcoded alpha/delta and beta/gamma adaptors was made. One entry per CDR3 protein, called by TCRdb with MiXCR from the reads. This sample carries tens of thousands of distinct CDR3 sequences, more than 10% of them seen once, and the ten largest clones take roughly 15%. The specimen sequenced was a population of CD138-negative cells sorted from bone marrow. The source of these receptors is a donor aged 40 or older with multiple myeloma.

This clonotype was detected ten times or more. This chain links TRBV6-2 or TRBV6-3 with TRBJ2-5; D is undetermined. CDR1 is MNHEY, CDR2 SVGEGT, per germline. V was clipped by 4 bases and J by 5 bases, with 8 bases between them. The length of the CDR3 is 12 residues. In nucleotides, the CDR3 is TGTGCCAGCAGTTTGTTGTTGGAGACCCAGTACTTC. Amino acid sequence: CASSLLLETQYF.

This clonotype was recorded many times. V gene TRBV10-2 combines with J gene TRBJ1-5, with D unclear. Trimming took 3 bases from V and 1 from J, leaving 10 bases between them. Germline lookup yields CDR1 WSHSY and CDR2 SAAADI. The CDR3 consists of 15 residues. The CDR3 region has the DNA TGCGCCAGCAGTGATTCAGGACGGAGCAATCAGCCCCAGCATTTT. This encodes CASSDSGRSNQPQHF.

Points on this clonotype: A read error may be the cause here, since a much bigger clone is one base away. The chain carries TRBV11-3 and TRBJ2-3, with TRBD2 identical over 7 bases. Germline CDR1 reads SGHNT; CDR2 reads YENEEA. CDR3 length equals 16 residues. V was pared by 5 bases and J by 3 bases, with 11 bases of the junction left unmatched. CDR3 loop: CASSPPYSGRTDTQYF. The CDR3, as DNA: TGTGCCAGCAGCCCCCCGTATAGCGGGCGAACAGATACGCAGTATTTT.

This clonotype was counted many times. This rearrangement joins TRBV20-1 to TRBJ2-1; 8 bases agree with TRBD2. The germline V gene encodes CDR1 DFQATT and CDR2 SNEGSKA (reference sequence). V trimming: 5 bases; J trimming: 5 bases; junction bases outside the gene matches: 8. The CDR3 is 14 amino acids. CDR3: CSAQLPAGDNEQFF. The CDR3 DNA is TGCAGTGCTCAACTCCCAGCGGGAGACAATGAGCAGTTCTTC.

This clonotype was recorded a few times. This chain connects TRBV15 to TRBJ2-5; D is possibly TRBD1 or TRBD2 (5 bases each). Germline CDR1 LNHNV, CDR2 YYDKDF (reference sequence). The V end lost 0 bases, the J end lost 5 bases, and 16 bases lay between the germline ends. This CDR3 comprises 16 residues. CDR3 amino acids: CATSREGNVRGETQYF. The DNA for the CDR3 is TGTGCCACCAGCAGAGAGGGGAACGTGAGGGGCGAGACCCAGTACTTC.

This clonotype was picked up many times. The chain couples TRBV7-2 to TRBJ1-5; 8 bases agree with TRBD1. The CDR3 covers 16 residues. Trimming cost V 1 base and J 3 bases; bases outside gene matches: 5. CDR1 is SGHTA, CDR2 FQGNSA, per germline. CDR3: CASSLEAGGLNQPQHF. The CDR3, as DNA: TGTGCCAGCAGCTTAGAGGCAGGGGGCCTCAATCAGCCCCAGCATTTT.

This clonotype was counted at least ten times. The V gene is TRBV20-1, the J gene TRBJ1-4; TRBD1 might be the D (5 bases). The CDR3 sequence is 13 residues long. Germline CDR1 DFQATT, CDR2 SNEGSKA (reference sequence). Trimming shortened V by 3 bases and J by 8 bases, and 13 bases separated the two germline ends. DNA of the CDR3: TGCAGTGCTAGGGGACCAGGAACGGAAAAACTGTTTTTT. Translated: CSARGPGTEKLFF.

Comments on this clonotype: It may be a read error: a sequence one base away is much more abundant. The rearrangement joins TRBV2 to TRBJ2-3, with D hard to call. The CDR3 runs 15 residues. The germline CDR1 and CDR2 sequences are SNHLY and FYNNEI. The chain's CDR3 is CGSSELESSTDTQYF. The CDR3 coding sequence is TGTGGCAGCAGTGAACTGGAATCTAGCACAGATACGCAGTATTTT.

There are many counts of this clonotype. The J gene is TRBJ1-2, the V gene TRBV20-1; a weak D match, TRBD1 (6 bases). The CDR3 runs 16 residues. Germline CDR1 and CDR2: DFQATT and SNEGSKA (reference sequence). V was pared by 7 bases and J by 6 bases, with 27 bases between. In DNA, the CDR3 is TGCAGTGTCCCGGGGAGAGAGGGACAAAATTCGGATGGCTACACCTTC. This codes for CSVPGREGQNSDGYTF.

This clonotype has a count of ten or more. The CDR3 loop reads CASVADTEAFF. The CDR3, as DNA: TGTGCCAGCGTTGCGGACACTGAAGCTTTCTTT. This chain links TRBV7-2 with TRBJ1-1, with D hard to call. Germline lookup yields CDR1 SGHTA and CDR2 FQGNSA. This CDR3 is built from 11 residues. V shed 8 bases and J shed 3 bases, with 7 bases lying between them.